The 11 T cell receptor beta chains reported below all come from one sample, sequenced in a study of identical twins. TCRdb redid the calling of the 5' RACE reads with MiXCR, one entry per CDR3 protein. Among some 630,000 distinct CDR3 sequences listed, around 7.4% were seen once. Separately, the same data were catalogued under a study of yellow fever vaccine responses in identical twins.

Sequenced sample: PBMCs. These receptor sequences come from a woman aged 18-35 years in good health.

V usage is TRBV7-9 and J usage is TRBJ2-3; D is possibly TRBD1 (7 bases). The CDR3 is 16 amino acids. Germline-derived CDR1 and CDR2 are SEHNR and FQNEAQ (reference sequence). Trimming shortened V by 2 bases and J by 2 bases, and 14 bases separated the two germline ends. This chain's CDR3 is CASSLSYRGLTDTQYF. The CDR3 DNA reads TGTGCCAGCAGCTTATCCTACAGGGGACTCACAGATACGCAGTATTTT. The entire variable domain, with the rest obtained from reference TRBV7-9 and TRBJ2-3, is as follows: DTGVSQNPRHKITKRGQNVTFRCDPISEHNRLYWYRQTLGQGPEFLTYFQNEAQLEKSRLLSDRFSAERPKGSFSTLEIQRTEQGDSAMYLCASSLSYRGLTDTQYFGPGTRLTVL.

This clonotype occurred a few times. The chain combines TRBV5-6 with TRBJ1-3, with a tentative D call TRBD1 (5 bases). This CDR3 comprises 14 residues. Germline loops: CDR1 SGHDT, CDR2 YYEEEE. V gave up 4 bases and J gave up 3 bases, with 11 bases separating them. The CDR3 DNA reads TGTGCCAGCAGCCTGGGGCCGTATGGAAACACCATATATTTT. Its protein product is CASSLGPYGNTIYF. Full variable domain (missing parts from reference TRBV5-6 and TRBJ1-3): DAGVTQSPTHLIKTRGQQVTLRCSPKSGHDTVSWYQQALGQGPQFIFQYYEEEERQRGNFPDRFSGHQFPNYSSELNVNALLLGDSALYLCASSLGPYGNTIYFGEGSWLTVV.

The chain employs TRBV23-1 and TRBJ2-7; no firm D call. TRBV23-1 is sorted into the ORF group, with uncertain function. CDR3 length: 13 amino acids. V lost 3 bases, J lost 0 bases, and 6 bases lay in between. The CDR3 spells CASSHRISYEQYV. The CDR3, as DNA: TGCGCCAGCAGTCACCGGATCTCCTACGAGCAGTACGTC.

This clonotype was seen more than once but under ten times. The CDR3 loop is CASSLSPTYSVPSYEQYF. The DNA for the CDR3 is TGTGCCAGCAGCTTAAGCCCCACGTACTCGGTCCCATCCTACGAGCAGTACTTC. The chain carries TRBV11-1 and TRBJ2-7; D uncertain. The ends were cut back, 2 bases at V and 1 base at J, with 21 bases in the middle. In germline, CDR1 is SGHAT, CDR2 FQDESV (reference sequence). This CDR3 spans 18 amino acids. The variable domain in full, with the rest retrieved from reference TRBV11-1 and TRBJ2-7, is EAEVAQSPRYKITEKSQAVAFWCDPISGHATLYWYRQILGQGPELLVQFQDESVVDDSQLPKDRFSAERLKGVDSTLKIQPAELGDSAMYLCASSLSPTYSVPSYEQYFGPGTRLTVT.

The chain joins TRBV5-1 to TRBJ2-5; 8 bases map to TRBD2. V trimming: 0 bases; J trimming: 3 bases; junction bases outside the gene matches: 7. Germline values: CDR1 SGHRS, CDR2 YFSETQ. The CDR3 is made up of 16 amino acids. In DNA form, the CDR3 reads TGCGCCAGCAGCTTGGACAGCGGGAGTCAGGAAGAGACCCAGTACTTC. Translated, it gives CASSLDSGSQEETQYF.

The chain combines TRBV6-5 with TRBJ1-3; perhaps TRBD1 as D (5 bases). Trimming took off 2 bases at V and 0 bases at J, with 17 bases between the two ends. The V gene's germline CDR1 is MNHEY and CDR2 SVGAGI. The CDR3 is 18 residues long. The CDR3 protein is CASSYRAPPGSSGNTIYF. DNA for the CDR3: TGTGCCAGCAGTTACCGGGCCCCCCCAGGGAGCTCTGGAAACACCATATATTTT.

This clonotype was counted ten times or more. This chain uses TRBV9 with TRBJ2-7; no definite D call. CDR1 is SGDLS, CDR2 YYNGEE, per germline. Deletions cut 0 bases from V and 2 bases from J, with 9 bases between. CDR3 length: 14 residues. CDR3 residues: CASSVDWGTYEQYF. In DNA form, the CDR3 reads TGTGCCAGCAGCGTAGACTGGGGAACCTACGAGCAGTACTTC.

V and J are TRBV7-6 and TRBJ2-7; TRBD1 might be the D (5 bases). Germline V gene lookup returns CDR1 SGHVS and CDR2 FNYEAQ. V dropped 5 bases and J dropped 3 bases, with 17 bases sitting between them. The length of the CDR3 is 15 residues. CDR3 sequence: CASSPRAGVYYEQYF. CDR3 nucleotide sequence: TGTGCCAGCAGCCCCAGGGCAGGCGTTTACTACGAGCAGTACTTC.

This clonotype was seen repeatedly, ten times or more. The chain joins TRBV12-3 or TRBV12-4 to TRBJ2-1; 9 positions match TRBD2. With 5 bases clipped from V and 7 bases from J, the junction kept 9 bases outside the gene matches. The CDR3 sequence is 15 residues long. DNA for the CDR3: TGTGCCAGCAGTCCCGGGACTAGCCTGAGGAATGAGCAGTTCTTC. Its translation: CASSPGTSLRNEQFF.

This clonotype has at least ten counts. The J gene is TRBJ1-5, the V gene TRBV10-3; possible D gene TRBD1, 6 bases. Trimming took 5 bases from V and 7 from J, leaving 15 bases between them. The length of the CDR3 is 14 residues. From germline, CDR1 is ENHRY and CDR2 SYGVKD. CDR3 nucleotide sequence: TGTGCCATCAGTACCTCAAGGGGGGAACAGCCCCAGCATTTT. Translating it yields CAISTSRGEQPQHF.

This clonotype appeared a few times. This chain joins TRBV18 and TRBJ2-7, with 7 positions matching TRBD2. V was pared by 2 bases and J by 0 bases, with 1 base of the junction left unmatched. Germline CDR1 and CDR2: KGHSH and LQKENI. The CDR3 covers 14 residues. For the CDR3, the DNA is TGTGCCAGCTCACCAAGGGAGGGCTCCTACGAGCAGTACTTC. This gives the protein CASSPREGSYEQYF.